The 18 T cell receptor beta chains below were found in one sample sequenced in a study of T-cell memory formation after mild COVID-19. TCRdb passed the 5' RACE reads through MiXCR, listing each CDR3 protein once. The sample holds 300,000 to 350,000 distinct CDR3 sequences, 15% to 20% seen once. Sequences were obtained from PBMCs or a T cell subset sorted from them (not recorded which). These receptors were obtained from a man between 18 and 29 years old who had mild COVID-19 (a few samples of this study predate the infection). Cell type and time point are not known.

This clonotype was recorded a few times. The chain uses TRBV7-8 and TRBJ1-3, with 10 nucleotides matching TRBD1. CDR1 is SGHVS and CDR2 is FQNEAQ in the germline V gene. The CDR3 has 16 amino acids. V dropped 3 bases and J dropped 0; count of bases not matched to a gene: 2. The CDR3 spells CASSLGQGNSGNTIYF. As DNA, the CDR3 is TGTGCCAGCAGCTTGGGACAGGGGAACTCTGGAAACACCATATATTTT.

CDR3 in amino acids: CASSLAGWQETQYF. The CDR3 DNA is TGTGCCAGCAGCTTAGCGGGGTGGCAAGAGACCCAGTACTTC. The V gene is TRBV11-2, the J gene TRBJ2-5; D possibly corresponds to TRBD2 (5 bases). The germline CDR1 and CDR2 sequences are SGHAT and FQNNGV. The length of the CDR3 is 14 residues. V lost 1 base, J lost 2 bases, and 8 bases lay in between.

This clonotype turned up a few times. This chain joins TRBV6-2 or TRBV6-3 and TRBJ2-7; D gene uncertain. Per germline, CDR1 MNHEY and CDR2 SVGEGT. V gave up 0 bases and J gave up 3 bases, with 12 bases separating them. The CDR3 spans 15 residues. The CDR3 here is CASSYSVSKIYEQYV. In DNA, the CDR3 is TGTGCCAGCAGTTACTCCGTGAGTAAAATCTACGAGCAGTACGTC.

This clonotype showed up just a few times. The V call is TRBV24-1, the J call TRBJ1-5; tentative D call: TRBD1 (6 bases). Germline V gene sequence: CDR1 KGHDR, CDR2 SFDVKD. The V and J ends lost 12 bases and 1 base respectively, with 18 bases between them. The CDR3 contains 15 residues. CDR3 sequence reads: CASFSGTNSNQPQHF. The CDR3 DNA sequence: TGTGCCTCCTTCTCCGGGACAAACAGCAATCAGCCCCAGCATTTT.

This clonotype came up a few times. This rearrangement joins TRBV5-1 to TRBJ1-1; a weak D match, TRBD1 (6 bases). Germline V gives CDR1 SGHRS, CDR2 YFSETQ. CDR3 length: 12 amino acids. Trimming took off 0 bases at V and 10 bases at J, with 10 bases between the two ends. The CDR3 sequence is CASSLAGVSAFF. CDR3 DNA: TGCGCCAGCAGCTTGGCAGGGGTCTCAGCTTTCTTT.

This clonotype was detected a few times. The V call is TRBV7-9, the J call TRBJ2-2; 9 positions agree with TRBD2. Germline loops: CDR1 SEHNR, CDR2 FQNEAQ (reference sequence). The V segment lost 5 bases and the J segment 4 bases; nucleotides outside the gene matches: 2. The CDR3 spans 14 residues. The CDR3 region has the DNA TGTGCCAGCAGCGTTAGCGGGGGCACCGGGGAGCTGTTTTTT. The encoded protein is CASSVSGGTGELFF. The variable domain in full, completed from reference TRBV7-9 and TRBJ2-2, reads DTGVSQNPRHKITKRGQNVTFRCDPISEHNRLYWYRQTLGQGPEFLTYFQNEAQLEKSRLLSDRFSAERPKGSFSTLEIQRTEQGDSAMYLCASSVSGGTGELFFGEGSRLTVL.

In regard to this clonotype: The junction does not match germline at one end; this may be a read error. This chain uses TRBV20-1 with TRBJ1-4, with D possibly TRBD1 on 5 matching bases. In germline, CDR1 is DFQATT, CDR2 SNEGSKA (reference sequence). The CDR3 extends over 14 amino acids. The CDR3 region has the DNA TGCAGTGCCAGAGGCGCCGGGGGGAATGAAAAACTGTTTTTT. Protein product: CSARGAGGNEKLFF.

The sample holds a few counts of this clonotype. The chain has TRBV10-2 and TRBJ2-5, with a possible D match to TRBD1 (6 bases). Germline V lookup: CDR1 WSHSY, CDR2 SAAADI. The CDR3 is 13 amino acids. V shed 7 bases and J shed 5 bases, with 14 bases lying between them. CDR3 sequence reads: CASNSGVGETQYF. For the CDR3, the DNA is TGCGCCAGCAACTCAGGGGTGGGGGAGACCCAGTACTTC.

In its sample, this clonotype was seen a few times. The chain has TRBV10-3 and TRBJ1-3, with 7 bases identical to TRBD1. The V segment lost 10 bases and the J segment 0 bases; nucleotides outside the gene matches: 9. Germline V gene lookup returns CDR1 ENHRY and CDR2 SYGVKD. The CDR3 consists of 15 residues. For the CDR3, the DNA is TGTGCCACCCATCAGCGGGACAGCTCTGGAAACACCATATATTTT. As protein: CATHQRDSSGNTIYF.

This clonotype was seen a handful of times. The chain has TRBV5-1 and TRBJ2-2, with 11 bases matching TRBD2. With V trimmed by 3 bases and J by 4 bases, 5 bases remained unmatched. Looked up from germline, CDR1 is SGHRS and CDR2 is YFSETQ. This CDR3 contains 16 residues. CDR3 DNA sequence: TGCGCCAGCAGCTGGGGACTAGCGGAGACCACCGGGGAGCTGTTTTTT. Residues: CASSWGLAETTGELFF.

The CDR3 reads CASRGLAGGDEQFF. The CDR3 nucleotides read TGTGCCAGCAGGGGACTAGCGGGGGGGGATGAGCAGTTCTTC. The chain combines TRBV12-3 or TRBV12-4 with TRBJ2-1; 16 bases fit TRBD2. Unmatched junction bases numbered 1, after V lost 6 bases and J lost 8 bases. The CDR3 loop spans 14 amino acids.

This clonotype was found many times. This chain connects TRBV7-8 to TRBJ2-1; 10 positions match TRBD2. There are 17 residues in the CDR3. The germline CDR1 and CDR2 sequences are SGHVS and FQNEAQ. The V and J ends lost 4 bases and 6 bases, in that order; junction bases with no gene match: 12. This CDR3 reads CASSWEVAGGSPNEQFF. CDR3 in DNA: TGTGCCAGCAGCTGGGAGGTAGCGGGGGGTAGTCCCAATGAGCAGTTCTTC.

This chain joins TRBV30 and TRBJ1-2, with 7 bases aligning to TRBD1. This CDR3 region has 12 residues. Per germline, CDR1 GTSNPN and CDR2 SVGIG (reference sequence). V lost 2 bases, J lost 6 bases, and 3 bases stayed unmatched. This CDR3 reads CAWSPTGNGYTF. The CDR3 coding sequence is TGTGCCTGGAGTCCGACAGGGAATGGCTACACCTTC.

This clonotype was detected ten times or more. The CDR3 DNA sequence: TGTGCCAGCAGCAGGGGAGGGGGTACAGATACGCAGTATTTT. This gives the protein CASSRGGGTDTQYF. The V and J genes are TRBV7-2 and TRBJ2-3; tentative D call: TRBD2 (7 bases). Germline loops: CDR1 SGHTA, CDR2 FQGNSA. This CDR3 spans 14 amino acids. V was shortened by 5 bases and J by 3 bases, with 12 bases between the two germline ends.

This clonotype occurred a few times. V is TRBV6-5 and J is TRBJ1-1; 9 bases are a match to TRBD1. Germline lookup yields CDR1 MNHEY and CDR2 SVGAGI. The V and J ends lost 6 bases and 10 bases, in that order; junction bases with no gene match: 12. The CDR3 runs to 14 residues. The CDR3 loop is CASSQNGQGSPAFF. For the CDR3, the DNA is TGTGCCAGCAGCCAGAACGGACAGGGGAGTCCAGCTTTCTTT.

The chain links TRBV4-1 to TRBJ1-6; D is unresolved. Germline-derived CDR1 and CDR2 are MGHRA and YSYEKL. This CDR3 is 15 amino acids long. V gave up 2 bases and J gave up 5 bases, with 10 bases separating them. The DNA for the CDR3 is TGCGCCAGCAGCCAACGGACGGAGAATAATTCACCCCTCCACTTT. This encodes CASSQRTENNSPLHF.

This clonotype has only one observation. As DNA, the CDR3 is TGTGCCAGCAGTTCCCACAGGGCGGCCACTGAAGCTTTCTTT. This translates into CASSSHRAATEAFF. V usage is TRBV12-3 or TRBV12-4 and J usage is TRBJ1-1; maybe TRBD1 (6 bases). The CDR3 covers 14 residues. The V and J ends lost 4 bases and 4 bases respectively, with 13 bases between them.

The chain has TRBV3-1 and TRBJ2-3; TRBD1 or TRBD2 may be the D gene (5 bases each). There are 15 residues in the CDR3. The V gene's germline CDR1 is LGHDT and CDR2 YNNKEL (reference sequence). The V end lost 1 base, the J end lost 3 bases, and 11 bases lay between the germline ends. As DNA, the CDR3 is TGTGCCAGCAGCCAAGTGGGACGATTAACAGATACGCAGTATTTT. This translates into CASSQVGRLTDTQYF.